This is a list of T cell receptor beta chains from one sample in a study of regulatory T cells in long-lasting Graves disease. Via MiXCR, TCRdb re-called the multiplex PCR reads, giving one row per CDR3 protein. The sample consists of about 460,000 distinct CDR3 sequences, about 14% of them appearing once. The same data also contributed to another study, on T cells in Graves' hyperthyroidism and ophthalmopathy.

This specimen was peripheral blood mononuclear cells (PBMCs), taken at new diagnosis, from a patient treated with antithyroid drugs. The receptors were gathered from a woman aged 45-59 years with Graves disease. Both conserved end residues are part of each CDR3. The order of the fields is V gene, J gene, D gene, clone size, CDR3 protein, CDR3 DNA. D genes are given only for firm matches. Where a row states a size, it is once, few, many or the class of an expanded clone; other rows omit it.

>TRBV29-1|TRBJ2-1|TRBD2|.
CSVVSGRDMNEQFF
TGCAGCGTTGTTAGCGGGAGGGATATGAATGAGCAGTTCTTC
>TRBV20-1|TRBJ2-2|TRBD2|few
CSAPRGGNRELFF
TGCAGTGCTCCCCGGGGGGGTAACCGGGAGCTGTTTTTT
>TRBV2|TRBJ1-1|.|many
CASSEGGGTMNTEAFF
TGTGCCAGCAGTGAAGGTGGGGGGACCATGAACACTGAAGCTTTCTTT
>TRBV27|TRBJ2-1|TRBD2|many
CASSLLGLAGVQNEQFF
TGTGCCAGCAGTTTACTGGGACTAGCCGGCGTTCAAAATGAGCAGTTCTTC
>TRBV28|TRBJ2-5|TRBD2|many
CASSFGERTSGAQETQYF
TGTGCCAGCAGTTTTGGGGAAAGGACTAGCGGGGCCCAAGAGACCCAGTACTTC
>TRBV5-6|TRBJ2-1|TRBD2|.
CASRTSPSSYNEQFF
TGTGCCAGCAGGACTAGCCCTAGCTCCTACAATGAGCAGTTCTTC
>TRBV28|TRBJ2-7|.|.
CASVPGDSRGYEQYF
TGTGCCAGCGTTCCTGGGGACAGCCGGGGGTACGAGCAGTACTTC
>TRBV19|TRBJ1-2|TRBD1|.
CASSIFTGGNYGYTF
TGTGCCAGTAGTATTTTTACAGGGGGTAACTATGGCTACACCTTC
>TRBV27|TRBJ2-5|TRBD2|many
CASSWTSGETQYF
TGTGCCAGCAGCTGGACTAGCGGAGAGACCCAGTACTTC
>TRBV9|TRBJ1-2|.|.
CASSSPKEGAYGYTF
TGTGCCAGCAGCTCCCCTAAGGAGGGTGCCTATGGCTACACCTTC
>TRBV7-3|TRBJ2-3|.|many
CASSFRVDGVTDTQYF
TGTGCCAGCAGCTTCAGGGTGGATGGAGTCACAGATACGCAGTATTTT
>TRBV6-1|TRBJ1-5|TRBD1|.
CASTPRGGQGDQPQHF
TGTGCCAGCACTCCCAGGGGGGGGCAAGGAGATCAGCCCCAGCATTTT
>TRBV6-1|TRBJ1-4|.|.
CASNRRTNEKLFF
TGTGCCAGCAACCGGAGGACTAATGAAAAACTGTTTTTT
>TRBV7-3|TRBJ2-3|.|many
CASSLIGSSTDTQYF
TGTGCCAGCAGCTTAATAGGGAGTTCGACAGATACGCAGTATTTT
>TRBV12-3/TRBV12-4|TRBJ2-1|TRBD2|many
CASSLGTRLYNEQFF
TGTGCCAGCAGTTTGGGGACTAGGCTCTACAATGAGCAGTTCTTC
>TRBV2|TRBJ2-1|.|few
CASNSGTEHNEQFF
TGTGCCAGCAATTCCGGGACGGAACACAATGAGCAGTTCTTC
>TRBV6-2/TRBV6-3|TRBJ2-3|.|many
CASRLKFGRDGSTQYF
TGTGCCAGCAGACTAAAGTTCGGGAGAGATGGGAGCACGCAGTATTTT
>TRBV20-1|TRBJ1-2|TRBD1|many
CSASPGTGYGYTF
TGCAGTGCTAGCCCCGGGACAGGGTATGGCTACACCTTC
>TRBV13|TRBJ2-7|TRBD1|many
CASSQRDRGGYEQYF
TGTGCCAGCAGCCAAAGGGACAGGGGAGGGTACGAGCAGTACTTC
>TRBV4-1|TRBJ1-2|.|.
CASSQDLGNYGYTF
TGCGCCAGCAGCCAAGATTTGGGTAACTATGGCTACACCTTC
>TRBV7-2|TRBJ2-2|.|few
CASSLRLDVSTGELFF
TGTGCCAGCAGCCTCCGACTAGACGTTAGCACCGGGGAGCTGTTTTTT
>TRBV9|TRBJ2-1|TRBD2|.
CASSVETSGMNEQFF
TGTGCCAGCAGCGTAGAAACTAGCGGGATGAATGAGCAGTTCTTC
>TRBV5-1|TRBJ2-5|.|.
CASSLTAGLPEETQYF
TGCGCCAGCAGCTTGACCGCGGGACTTCCGGAAGAGACCCAGTACTTC
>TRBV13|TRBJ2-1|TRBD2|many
CASSLGTSGRAHNEQFF
TGTGCCAGCAGCTTGGGGACTAGCGGGAGGGCCCACAATGAGCAGTTCTTC
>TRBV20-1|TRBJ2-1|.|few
CSALEGRTYYNEQFF
TGCAGTGCCCTAGAGGGGAGGACCTACTACAATGAGCAGTTCTTC
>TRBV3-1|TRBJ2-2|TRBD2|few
CASSQGLAGPNTGELFF
TGTGCCAGCAGCCAAGGCCTAGCGGGACCCAACACCGGGGAGCTGTTTTTT
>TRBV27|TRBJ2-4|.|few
CASSSFLGAPKNIQYF
TGTGCCAGCAGTTCCTTTCTGGGGGCGCCCAAAAACATTCAGTACTTC
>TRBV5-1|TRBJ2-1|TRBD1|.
CASAPGTADQQFF
TGCGCCAGCGCCCCCGGGACAGCTGATCAACAGTTCTTC
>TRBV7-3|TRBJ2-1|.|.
CASSSQGGPYNEQFF
TGTGCCAGCAGCTCCCAAGGAGGGCCCTACAATGAGCAGTTCTTC
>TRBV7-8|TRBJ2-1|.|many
CASSRGAGNEQFF
TGTGCCAGCAGCAGAGGGGCGGGGAATGAGCAGTTCTTC
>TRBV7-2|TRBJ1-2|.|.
CASSLDPGQYGYTF
TGTGCCAGCAGCTTAGACCCGGGGCAGTATGGCTACACCTTC
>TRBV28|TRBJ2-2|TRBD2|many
CASRRPGLAGGPGTGELFF
TGTGCCAGCAGGCGTCCGGGACTAGCGGGAGGGCCGGGCACCGGGGAGCTGTTTTTT
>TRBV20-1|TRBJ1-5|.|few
CSVPTRGEKQPQHF
TGCAGTGTACCCACAAGGGGGGAGAAGCAGCCCCAGCATTTT
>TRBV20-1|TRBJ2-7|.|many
CSARDLAGRQDEQYF
TGCAGTGCTAGAGATCTGGCAGGGAGGCAGGACGAGCAGTACTTC
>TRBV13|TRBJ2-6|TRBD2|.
CASSLEPSGRASGANVLTF
TGTGCCAGCAGCTTAGAGCCTAGCGGGAGGGCCTCCGGGGCCAACGTCCTGACTTTC
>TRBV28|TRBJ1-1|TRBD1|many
CASSPRTGRALNTEAFF
TGTGCCAGCAGTCCCCGGACAGGGAGGGCGTTGAACACTGAAGCTTTCTTT
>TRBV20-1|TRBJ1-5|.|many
CSARPGGQQPQHF
TGCAGTGCTAGACCGGGGGGTCAGCAGCCCCAGCATTTT
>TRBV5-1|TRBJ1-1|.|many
CASSSYGAGKAEAFF
TGCGCCAGCAGCTCGTACGGGGCAGGAAAGGCTGAAGCTTTCTTT
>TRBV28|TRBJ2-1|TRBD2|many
CASSLELADPNEQFF
TGTGCCAGCAGTTTAGAACTAGCGGATCCCAATGAGCAGTTCTTC
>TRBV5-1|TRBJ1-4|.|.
CASSLQPNNEKLFF
TGCGCCAGCAGCCTCCAGCCCAATAATGAAAAACTGTTTTTT
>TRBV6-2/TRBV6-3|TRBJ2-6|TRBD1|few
CASSGQGLGANVLTF
TGTGCCAGCAGCGGACAGGGTTTGGGGGCCAACGTCCTGACTTTC
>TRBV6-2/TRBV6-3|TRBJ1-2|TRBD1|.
CASSYPRDRADYTF
TGTGCCAGCAGTTACCCCCGGGACAGGGCTGACTACACCTTC
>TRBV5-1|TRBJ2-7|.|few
CASSLPDGRITYEQHF
TGCGCCAGCAGCTTACCGGACGGCCGGATTACCTACGAGCAGCACTTC
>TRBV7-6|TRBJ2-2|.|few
CASSLTTLAVGELFF
TGTGCCAGCAGCTTAACAACCCTCGCCGTCGGGGAGCTGTTTTTT
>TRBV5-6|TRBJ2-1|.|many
CASSDGTSNEQFF
TGTGCCAGCAGCGACGGGACGTCTAATGAGCAGTTCTTC
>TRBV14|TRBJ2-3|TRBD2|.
CASSQVGAGGHTSTDTQYF
TGTGCCAGCAGCCAAGTTGGAGCGGGAGGGCATACTAGCACAGATACGCAGTATTTT
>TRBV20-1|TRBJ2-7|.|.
CSARDGGYEQYF
TGCAGTGCTAGAGATGGTGGTTACGAGCAGTACTTC
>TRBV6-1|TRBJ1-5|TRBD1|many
CASSYGQGDQPQHF
TGTGCCAGCAGCTACGGACAGGGAGATCAGCCCCAGCATTTT
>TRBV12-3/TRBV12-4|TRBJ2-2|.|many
CASSYVTSTGELFF
TGTGCCAGCAGTTACGTAACTAGCACCGGGGAGCTGTTTTTT
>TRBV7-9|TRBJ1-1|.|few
CASSDTLNTEAFF
TGTGCCAGCTCAGACACTCTTAACACTGAAGCTTTCTTT
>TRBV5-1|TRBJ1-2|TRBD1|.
CASSFGGQSGGYTF
TGCGCCAGCAGCTTCGGGGGACAGAGTGGTGGCTACACCTTC
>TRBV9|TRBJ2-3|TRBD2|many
CASSARTSGSLTTDTQYF
TGTGCCAGCAGCGCCCGGACTAGCGGGAGCCTCACTACAGATACGCAGTATTTT
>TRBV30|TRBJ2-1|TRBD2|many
CAWSKRDYDEQFF
TGTGCCTGGAGTAAAAGGGACTACGATGAGCAGTTCTTC
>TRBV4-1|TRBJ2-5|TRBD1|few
CASSPKGAGTIQETQYF
TGCGCCAGCAGCCCAAAGGGGGCAGGGACCATCCAAGAGACCCAGTACTTC
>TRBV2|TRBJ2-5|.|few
CASSERSAGETQYF
TGTGCCAGCAGTGAACGGTCGGCCGGAGAGACCCAGTACTTC